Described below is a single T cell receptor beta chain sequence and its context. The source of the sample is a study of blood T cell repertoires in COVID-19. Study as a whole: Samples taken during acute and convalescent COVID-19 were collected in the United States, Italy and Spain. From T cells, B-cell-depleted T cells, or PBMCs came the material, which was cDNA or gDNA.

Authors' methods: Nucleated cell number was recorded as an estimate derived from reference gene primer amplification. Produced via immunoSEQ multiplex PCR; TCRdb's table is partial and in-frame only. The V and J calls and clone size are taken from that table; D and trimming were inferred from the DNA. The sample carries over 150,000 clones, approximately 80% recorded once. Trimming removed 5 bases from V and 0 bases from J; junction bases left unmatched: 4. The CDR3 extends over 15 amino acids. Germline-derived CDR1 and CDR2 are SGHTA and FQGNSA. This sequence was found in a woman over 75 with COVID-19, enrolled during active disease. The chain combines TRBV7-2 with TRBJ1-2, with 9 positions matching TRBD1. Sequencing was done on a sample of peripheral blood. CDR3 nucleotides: TGTGCCAGCAGCCCGAGACAGGGGGCTAACTATGGCTACACCTTC. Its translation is CASSPRQGANYGYTF.